Given below is one T cell receptor beta chain in context. Its antigen is currently unknown. TCRdb reprocessed the 5' RACE reads and reports one entry per CDR3 protein, with no DNA. This repertoire comprises around 410,000 distinct CDR3 sequences; its ten largest clones make up 2% to 3%. The CDR3 is 14 amino acids. CDR1 SGHRS and CDR2 YFSETQ come from the germline V gene. The sample belongs to a study of monozygotic twins with inflammatory bowel disease. Study outcomes and limitations: Clonotype sharing was lower in IBD patients than healthy twins, most markedly with disease activity.

This receptor was taken from a human donor with ulcerative colitis or Crohn's disease, or a healthy co-twin of an affected twin (not recorded which). The material sequenced was blood. The chain combines TRBV5-1 with TRBJ2-2; there is no DNA to check the TCRdb D call of TRBD1. The chain's CDR3 is CASRSRGNTGELFF.